The present T cell receptor (beta chain) was sequenced within a study of cytomegalovirus exposure and HLA in healthy donors. PCR was performed using 60 Vbeta and 13 Jbeta primers. Produced via immunoSEQ multiplex PCR; TCRdb's table is partial and in-frame only. The sample includes about 160,000 clones, roughly 80% seen only once; the top ten take roughly 7.6%. This clone was counted between two and nine times. After removal of 6 bases from V and 8 bases from J, the junction contained 9 bases not matched to a gene. From germline, CDR1 is SNHLY and CDR2 FYNNEI. The CDR3 is made up of 15 amino acids. This chain joins TRBV2 and TRBJ1-4; 10 bases are a match to TRBD1. Sample: PBMCs. The sequence was collected from a woman aged 25 to 39 in good health and CMV-seropositive. The CDR3, as DNA: TGTGCCAGCAGCGACAGGGGGCGGGCTAGGGAAAAACTGTTTTTT. Protein sequence: CASSDRGRAREKLFF.